The present TCR beta chain was sequenced within a study of T cell responses to AZD1222 COVID-19 vaccine (dated by TCRdb to about 2021). Regarding the complete study: AZD1222 recipients with second doses at about 4 weeks or about 12 weeks were pooled, because spike-specific TCR depth and breadth did not differ between schedules. A total of 233 trial participants underwent TCR sequencing, of whom about 210 had received two doses of AZD1222 and around 25 had received two doses of the MenACWY control vaccine. Trial participants were enrolled into age subgroups of 18-55, 56-69 and 70-plus years, which contained 148, 28 and 57 TCR-sequenced participants, respectively. Summary of the overall study and its limitations: Conclusions about previously exposed vaccinees were limited because only six AZD1222 recipients were SARS-CoV-2 seropositive at baseline. In the small 56-69-year group, the increase in depth fell short of significance, most likely because of low power. Because no day 14 peak-response samples were available, the repertoires could be characterized only after the peak T cell response. Participants were mostly white British, with more females than males. The authors suggested clonal diversity may have been underestimated. Spike-specific TCR breadth and depth rose significantly after two AZD1222 doses compared with day 0 and with MenACWY recipients. The vaccine-associated CD4 TCRs covered the entire spike protein, and the dominant responses fell in regions 160-218 and 743-854. Epitopes outside the regions mutated in the B.1.351 and B.1.1.7 variants were reportedly recognized by nearly half of the unique spike-specific TCRs.

As encoded in the germline V gene (reference sequence), CDR1 is LNHDA while CDR2 is SQIVND. The CDR3 numbers 13 residues from cysteine through phenylalanine. The CDR3 DNA has 39 bases and is translated from base 1. Trimming takes 4 bases from V and 8 bases from J, and the germline ends sit 14 bases apart. Concerning this clone: Its antigen is still unknown. It has no much larger one-base neighbor in the sample; base qualities were not kept.

The CDR3 regions of human TCRbeta chains were analyzed by immunosequencing. As for the original processing: TCRs in the repertoires were compared against a reference library of SARS-CoV-2-specific TCRs that had been generated with the MIRA antigen-specificity platform. Breadth was defined as the fraction of unique TCRs that were SARS-CoV-2-associated, and depth was defined as the fraction of total T cells that were SARS-CoV-2-associated. Using the MIRA data, each spike-specific TCR was mapped to the spike region that the TCR reacts to and placed in a CD4 or CD8 class. Log10-transformed breadth and depth values were compared by one-way ANOVA with Sidak's multiple comparisons tests. The table was pulled from immuneACCESS by TCRdb, which kept in-frame rearrangements only. Such tables lose some clones; where checked, under half of the loss comes from unresolved V genes, and the rest has no known cause. V and J calls and clone size are copied from that table; D and trimming were computed from the DNA. This sample holds some 140,000 clones; 80% to 95% were observed only once. The top ten clones comprise around 3.2% of the sample.

This specimen's time point label, per the study, means: baseline before first vaccination. The vaccinee samples were drawn from two UK trials, COV001 and COV002, one of which was a single-blind randomized controlled phase 2/3 trial testing AZD1222 (ChAdOx1 nCoV-19) in healthy adults. For TCRbeta chain sequencing, PBMC samples were collected from trial participants at day 0 and at day 28 after the second dose. In this chain, TRBV19 is recombined with TRBJ1-2; matching of 5 bases hints at TRBD1 as the D gene. The TCR was taken from an adult in good health. Here the sequenced sample was peripheral blood, taken on day 0 of AZD1222 vaccination. The CDR3 is CASSTGTVGGYTF. In nucleotides, the sequence is TGTGCCAGTAGTACCGGGACGGTCGGCGGCTACACCTTC.